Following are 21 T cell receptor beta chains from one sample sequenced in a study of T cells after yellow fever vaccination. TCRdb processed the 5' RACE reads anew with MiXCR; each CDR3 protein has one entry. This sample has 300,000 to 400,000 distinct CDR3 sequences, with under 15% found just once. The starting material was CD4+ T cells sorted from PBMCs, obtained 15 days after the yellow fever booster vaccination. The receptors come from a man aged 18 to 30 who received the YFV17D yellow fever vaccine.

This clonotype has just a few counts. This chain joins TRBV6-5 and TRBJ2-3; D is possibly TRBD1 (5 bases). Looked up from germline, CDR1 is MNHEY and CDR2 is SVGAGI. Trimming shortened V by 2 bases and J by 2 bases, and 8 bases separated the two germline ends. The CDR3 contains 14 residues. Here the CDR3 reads CASSYQGYTDTQYF. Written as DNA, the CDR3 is TGTGCCAGCAGTTACCAGGGATACACAGATACGCAGTATTTT.

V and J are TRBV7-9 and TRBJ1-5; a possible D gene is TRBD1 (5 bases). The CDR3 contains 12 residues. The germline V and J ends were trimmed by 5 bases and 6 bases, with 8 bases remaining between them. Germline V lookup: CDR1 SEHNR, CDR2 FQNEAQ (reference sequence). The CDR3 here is CASSAGGQPQHF. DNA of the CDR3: TGTGCCAGCAGCGCGGGGGGTCAGCCCCAGCATTTT. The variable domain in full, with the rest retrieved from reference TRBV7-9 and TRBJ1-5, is DTGVSQNPRHKITKRGQNVTFRCDPISEHNRLYWYRQTLGQGPEFLTYFQNEAQLEKSRLLSDRFSAERPKGSFSTLEIQRTEQGDSAMYLCASSAGGQPQHFGDGTRLSIL.

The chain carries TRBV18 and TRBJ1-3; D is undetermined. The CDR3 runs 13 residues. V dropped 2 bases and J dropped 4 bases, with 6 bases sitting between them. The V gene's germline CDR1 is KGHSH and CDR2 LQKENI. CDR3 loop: CASSPTEGNTIYF. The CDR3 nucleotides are TGTGCCAGCTCACCAACTGAGGGAAACACCATATATTTT.

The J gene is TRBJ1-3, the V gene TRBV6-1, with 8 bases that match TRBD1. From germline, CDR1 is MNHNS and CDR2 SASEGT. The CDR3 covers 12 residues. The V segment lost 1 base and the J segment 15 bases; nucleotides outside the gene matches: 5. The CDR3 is CASSEDLTGEYF. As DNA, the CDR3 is TGTGCCAGCAGTGAAGACCTGACAGGGGAATATTTT.

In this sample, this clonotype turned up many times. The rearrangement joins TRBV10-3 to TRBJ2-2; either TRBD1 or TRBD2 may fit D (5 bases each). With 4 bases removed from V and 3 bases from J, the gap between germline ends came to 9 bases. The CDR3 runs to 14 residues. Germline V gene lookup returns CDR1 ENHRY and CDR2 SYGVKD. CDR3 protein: CAISAGTHTGELFF. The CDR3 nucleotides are TGTGCCATCAGTGCCGGGACGCACACCGGGGAGCTGTTTTTT.

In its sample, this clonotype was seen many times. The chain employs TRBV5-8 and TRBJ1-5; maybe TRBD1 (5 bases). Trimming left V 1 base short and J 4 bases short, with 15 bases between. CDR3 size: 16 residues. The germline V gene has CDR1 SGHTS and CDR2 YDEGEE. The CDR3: CASSLYAGLQNQPQHF. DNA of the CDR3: TGTGCCAGCAGCTTGTATGCGGGACTACAAAATCAGCCCCAGCATTTT.

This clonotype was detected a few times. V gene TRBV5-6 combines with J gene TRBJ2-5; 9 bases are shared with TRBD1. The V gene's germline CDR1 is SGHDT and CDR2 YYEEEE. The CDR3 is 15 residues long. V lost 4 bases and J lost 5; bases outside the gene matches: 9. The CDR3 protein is CASSRPQGAGETQYF. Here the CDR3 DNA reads TGTGCCAGCAGCCGACCACAGGGGGCTGGGGAGACCCAGTACTTC.

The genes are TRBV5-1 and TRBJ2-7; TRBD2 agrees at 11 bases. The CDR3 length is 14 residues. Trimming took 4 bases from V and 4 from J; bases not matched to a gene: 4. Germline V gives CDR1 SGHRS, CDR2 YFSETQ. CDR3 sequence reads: CASSPTSGGYEQYF. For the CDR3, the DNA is TGCGCCAGCAGCCCCACTAGCGGGGGTTACGAGCAGTACTTC.

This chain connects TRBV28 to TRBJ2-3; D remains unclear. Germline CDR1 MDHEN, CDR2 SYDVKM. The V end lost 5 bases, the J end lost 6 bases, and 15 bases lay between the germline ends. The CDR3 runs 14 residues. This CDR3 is CASSPSHSADTQYF. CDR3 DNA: TGTGCCAGCAGTCCCAGCCACTCAGCCGATACGCAGTATTTT.

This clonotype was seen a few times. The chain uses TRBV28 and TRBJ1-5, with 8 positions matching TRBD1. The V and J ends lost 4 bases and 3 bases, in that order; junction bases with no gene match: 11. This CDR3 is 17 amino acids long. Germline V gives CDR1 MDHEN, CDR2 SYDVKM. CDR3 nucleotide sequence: TGTGCCAGCAGTTCTCCGGGACAGGTGGTCCTCAATCAGCCCCAGCATTTT. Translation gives CASSSPGQVVLNQPQHF.

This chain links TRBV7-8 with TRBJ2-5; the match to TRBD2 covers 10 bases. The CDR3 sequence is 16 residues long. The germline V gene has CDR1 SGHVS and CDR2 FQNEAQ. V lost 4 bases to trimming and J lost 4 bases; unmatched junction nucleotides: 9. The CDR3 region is CASSSERGGLRETQYF. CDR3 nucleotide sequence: TGTGCCAGCAGCTCGGAGCGGGGGGGCCTCCGAGAGACCCAGTACTTC.

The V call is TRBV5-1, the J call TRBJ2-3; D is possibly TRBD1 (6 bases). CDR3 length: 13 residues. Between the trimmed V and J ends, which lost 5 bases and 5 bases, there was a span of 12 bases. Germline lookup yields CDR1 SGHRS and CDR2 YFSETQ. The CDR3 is CASRAGVQDTQYF. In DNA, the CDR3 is TGCGCCAGCAGGGCAGGGGTTCAAGATACGCAGTATTTT.

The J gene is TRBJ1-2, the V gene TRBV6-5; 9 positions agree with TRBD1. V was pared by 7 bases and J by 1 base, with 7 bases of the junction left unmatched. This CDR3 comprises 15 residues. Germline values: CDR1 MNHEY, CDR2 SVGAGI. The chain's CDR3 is CASMPYRGLNYGYTF. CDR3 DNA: TGTGCCAGCATGCCCTACAGGGGGCTTAACTATGGCTACACCTTC.

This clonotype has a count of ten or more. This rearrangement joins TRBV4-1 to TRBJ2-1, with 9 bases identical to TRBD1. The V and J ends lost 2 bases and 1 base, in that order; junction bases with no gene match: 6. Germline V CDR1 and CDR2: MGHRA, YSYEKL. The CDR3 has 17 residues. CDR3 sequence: CASSQLPGQGSYNEQFF. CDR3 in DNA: TGCGCCAGCAGCCAATTACCGGGACAGGGATCCTACAATGAGCAGTTCTTC.

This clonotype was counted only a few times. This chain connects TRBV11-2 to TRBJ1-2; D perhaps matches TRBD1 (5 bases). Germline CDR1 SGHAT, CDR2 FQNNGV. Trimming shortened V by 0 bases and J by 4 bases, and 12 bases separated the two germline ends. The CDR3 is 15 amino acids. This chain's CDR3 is CASSLDVTALYGYTF. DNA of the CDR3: TGTGCCAGCAGCTTAGACGTGACAGCACTCTATGGCTACACCTTC.

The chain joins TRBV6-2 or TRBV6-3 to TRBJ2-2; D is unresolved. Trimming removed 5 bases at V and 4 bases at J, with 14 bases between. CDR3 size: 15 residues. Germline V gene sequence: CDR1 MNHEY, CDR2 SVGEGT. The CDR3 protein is CASSIDTLFTGELFF. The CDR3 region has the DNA TGTGCCAGCAGTATCGACACCTTGTTCACCGGGGAGCTGTTTTTT.

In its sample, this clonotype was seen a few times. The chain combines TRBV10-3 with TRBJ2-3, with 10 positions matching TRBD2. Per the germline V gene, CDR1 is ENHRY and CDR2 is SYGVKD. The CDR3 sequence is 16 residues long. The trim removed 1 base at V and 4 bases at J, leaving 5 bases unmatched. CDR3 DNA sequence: TGTGCCATCAGTGAGTATAGGCTAGCGGGAGCAGATACGCAGTATTTT. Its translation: CAISEYRLAGADTQYF.

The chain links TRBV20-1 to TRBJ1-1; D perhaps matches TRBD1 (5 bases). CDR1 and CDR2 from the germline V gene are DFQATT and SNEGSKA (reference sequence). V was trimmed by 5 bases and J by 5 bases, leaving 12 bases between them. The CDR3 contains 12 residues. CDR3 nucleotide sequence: TGCAGTGCTGGGGCGGGCGGAACTGAAGCTTTCTTT. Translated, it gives CSAGAGGTEAFF.

The CDR3 reads CASSLDRLPAAGEQYV. The CDR3 bases are TGTGCCAGCAGCTTAGATAGGCTCCCTGCGGCGGGGGAGCAGTACGTC. This chain joins TRBV11-2 and TRBJ2-7; weak D call: TRBD2 (6 bases). Germline V gene lookup returns CDR1 SGHAT and CDR2 FQNNGV. V dropped 0 bases and J dropped 7 bases, with 19 bases sitting between them. The CDR3 is 16 amino acids.

The DNA for the CDR3 is TGTGCCAGCAGCTCCGGACAGGTGATTGGTGGGCAGCCCCAGCATTTT. This gives the protein CASSSGQVIGGQPQHF. V gene TRBV9 combines with J gene TRBJ1-5, with 7 bases fitting TRBD1. The V gene's germline CDR1 is SGDLS and CDR2 YYNGEE. This CDR3 spans 16 amino acids. J lost 7 bases, V lost 4 bases, and 14 bases had no gene match.

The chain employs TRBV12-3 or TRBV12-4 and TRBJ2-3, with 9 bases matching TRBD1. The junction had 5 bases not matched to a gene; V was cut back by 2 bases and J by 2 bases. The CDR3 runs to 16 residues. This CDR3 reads CASSLFGDRATDTQYF. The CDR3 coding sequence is TGTGCCAGCAGTTTATTTGGGGACAGGGCCACAGATACGCAGTATTTT.